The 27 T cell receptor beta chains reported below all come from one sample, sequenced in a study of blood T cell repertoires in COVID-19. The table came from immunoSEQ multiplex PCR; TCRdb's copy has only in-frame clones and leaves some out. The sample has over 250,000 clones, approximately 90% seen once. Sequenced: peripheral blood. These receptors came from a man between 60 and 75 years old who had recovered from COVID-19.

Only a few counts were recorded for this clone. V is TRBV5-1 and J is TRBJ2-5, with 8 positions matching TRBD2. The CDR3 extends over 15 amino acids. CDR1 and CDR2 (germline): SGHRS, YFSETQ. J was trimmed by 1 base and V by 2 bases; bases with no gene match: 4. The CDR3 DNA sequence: TGCGCCAGCAGCTTTTCGGGGGGGCGCCAAGAGACCCAGTACTTC. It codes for CASSFSGGRQETQYF.

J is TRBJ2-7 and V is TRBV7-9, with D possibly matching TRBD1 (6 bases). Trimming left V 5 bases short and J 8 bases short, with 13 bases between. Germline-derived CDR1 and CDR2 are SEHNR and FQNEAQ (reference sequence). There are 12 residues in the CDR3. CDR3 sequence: CASSQRGYQQYF. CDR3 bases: TGTGCCAGCAGCCAGAGGGGGTACCAGCAGTACTTC.

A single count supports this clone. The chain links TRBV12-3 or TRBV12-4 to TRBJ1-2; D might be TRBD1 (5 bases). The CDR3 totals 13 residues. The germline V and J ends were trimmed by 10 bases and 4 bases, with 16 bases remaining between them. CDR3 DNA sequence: TGTGCCACCACTTCGGGGAGGGGCTATGGCTACACCTTC. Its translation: CATTSGRGYGYTF.

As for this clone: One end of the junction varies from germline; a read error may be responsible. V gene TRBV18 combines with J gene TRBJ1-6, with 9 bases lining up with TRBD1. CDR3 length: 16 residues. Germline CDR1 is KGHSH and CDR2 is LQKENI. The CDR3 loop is CASSPQGAGYNSPLHF. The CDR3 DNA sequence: TGTGCCAGCTCGCCACAGGGGGCGGGATATAATTCACCCCTCCACTTT. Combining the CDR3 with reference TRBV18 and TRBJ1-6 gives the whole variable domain NAGVMQNPRHLVRRRGQEARLRCSPMKGHSHVYWYRQLPEEGLKFMVYLQKENIIDESGMPKERFSAEFPKEGPSILRIQQVVRGDSAAYFCASSPQGAGYNSPLHFGNGTRLTVT.

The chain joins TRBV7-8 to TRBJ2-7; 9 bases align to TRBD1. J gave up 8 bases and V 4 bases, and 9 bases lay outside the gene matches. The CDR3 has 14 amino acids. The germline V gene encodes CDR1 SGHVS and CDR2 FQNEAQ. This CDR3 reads CASSSTGGTGKQYF. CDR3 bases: TGTGCCAGCAGCTCGACAGGGGGTACTGGTAAGCAGTACTTC.

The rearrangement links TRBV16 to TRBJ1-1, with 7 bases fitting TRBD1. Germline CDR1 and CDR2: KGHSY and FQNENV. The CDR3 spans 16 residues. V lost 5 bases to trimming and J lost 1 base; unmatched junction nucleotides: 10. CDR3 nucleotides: TGTGCCAGCAGCTTTGGACAGGCTTTCTCGAACACTGAAGCTTTCTTT. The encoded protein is CASSFGQAFSNTEAFF. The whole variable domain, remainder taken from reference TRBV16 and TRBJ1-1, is GEEVAQTPKHLVRGEGQKAKLYCAPIKGHSYVFWYQQVLKNEFKFLISFQNENVFDETGMPKERFSAKCLPNSPCSLEIQATKLEDSAVYFCASSFGQAFSNTEAFFGQGTRLTVV.

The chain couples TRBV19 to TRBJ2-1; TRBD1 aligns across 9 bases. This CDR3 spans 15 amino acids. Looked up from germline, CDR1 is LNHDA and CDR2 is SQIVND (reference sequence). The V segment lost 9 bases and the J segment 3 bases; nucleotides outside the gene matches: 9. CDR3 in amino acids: CASKRAGQGYNEQFF. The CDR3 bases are TGTGCCAGCAAAAGAGCGGGACAGGGCTACAATGAGCAGTTCTTC.

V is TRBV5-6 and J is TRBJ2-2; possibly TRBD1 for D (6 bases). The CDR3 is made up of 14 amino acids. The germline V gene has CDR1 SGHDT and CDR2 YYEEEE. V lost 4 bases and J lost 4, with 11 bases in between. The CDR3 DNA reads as TGTGCCAGCAGCCCAGGGGTCGGCACCGGGGAGCTGTTTTTT. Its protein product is CASSPGVGTGELFF. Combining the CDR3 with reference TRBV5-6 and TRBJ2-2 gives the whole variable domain DAGVTQSPTHLIKTRGQQVTLRCSPKSGHDTVSWYQQALGQGPQFIFQYYEEEERQRGNFPDRFSGHQFPNYSSELNVNALLLGDSALYLCASSPGVGTGELFFGEGSRLTVL.

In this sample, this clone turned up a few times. The CDR3 sequence is CASSGGGTYNEQFF. CDR3 sequence (DNA): TGTGCCAGCAGCGGGGGGGGCACTTACAATGAGCAGTTCTTC. V usage is TRBV5-4 and J usage is TRBJ2-1; D may be TRBD2 (7 bases). CDR3 size: 14 residues. V lost 4 bases to trimming and J lost 4 bases, with 12 bases between them. Germline V gene data show CDR1 as SGHNT and CDR2 as YYREEE (reference sequence).

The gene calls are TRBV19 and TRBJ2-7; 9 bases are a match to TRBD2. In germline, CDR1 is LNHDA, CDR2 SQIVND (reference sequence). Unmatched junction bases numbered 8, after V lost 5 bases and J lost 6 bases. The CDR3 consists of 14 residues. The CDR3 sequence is CASSVGLARGEQYF. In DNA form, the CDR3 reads TGTGCCAGTAGTGTGGGACTAGCTAGGGGCGAGCAGTACTTC.

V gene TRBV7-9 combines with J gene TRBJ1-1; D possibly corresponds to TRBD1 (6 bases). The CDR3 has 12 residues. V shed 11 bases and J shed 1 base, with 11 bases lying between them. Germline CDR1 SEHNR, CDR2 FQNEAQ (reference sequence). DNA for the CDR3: TGTGCCCTTAGGGGGACGAACACTGAAGCTTTCTTT. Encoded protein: CALRGTNTEAFF.

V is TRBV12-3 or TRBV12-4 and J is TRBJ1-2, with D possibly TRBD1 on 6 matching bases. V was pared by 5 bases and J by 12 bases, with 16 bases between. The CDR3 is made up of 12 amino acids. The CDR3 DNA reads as TGTGCCAGCAGTGACCGGGACACTTCCAACACCTTC. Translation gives CASSDRDTSNTF.

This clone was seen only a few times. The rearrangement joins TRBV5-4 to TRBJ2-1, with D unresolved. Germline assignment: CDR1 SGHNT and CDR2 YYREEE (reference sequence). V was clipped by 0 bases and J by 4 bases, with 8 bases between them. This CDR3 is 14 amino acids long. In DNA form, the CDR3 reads TGTGCCAGCAGCTTGGCCGCCAGATACAATGAGCAGTTCTTC. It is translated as CASSLAARYNEQFF.

Here the CDR3 reads CASRAGPPEDYGYTF. The CDR3, as DNA: TGTGCCAGCAGGGCGGGACCGCCCGAGGACTATGGCTACACCTTC. The chain uses TRBV6-1 and TRBJ1-2; D might be TRBD1 (5 bases). Germline CDR1 is MNHNS and CDR2 is SASEGT. The CDR3 loop spans 15 amino acids. Trimming took off 6 bases at V and 3 bases at J, with 17 bases between the two ends.

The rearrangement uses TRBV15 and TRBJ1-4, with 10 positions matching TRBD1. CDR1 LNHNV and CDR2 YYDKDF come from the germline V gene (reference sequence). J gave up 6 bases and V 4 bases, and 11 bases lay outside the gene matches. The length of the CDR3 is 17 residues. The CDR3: CATSKRGGDRGDEKLFF. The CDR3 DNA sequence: TGTGCCACCAGCAAGAGGGGCGGGGACAGGGGCGATGAAAAACTGTTTTTT.

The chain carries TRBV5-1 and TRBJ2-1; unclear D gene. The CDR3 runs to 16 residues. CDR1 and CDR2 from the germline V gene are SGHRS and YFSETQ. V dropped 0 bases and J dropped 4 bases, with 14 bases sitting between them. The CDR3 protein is CASSLADEIRYNEQFF. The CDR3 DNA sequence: TGCGCCAGCAGCTTGGCCGACGAAATCAGGTACAATGAGCAGTTCTTC.

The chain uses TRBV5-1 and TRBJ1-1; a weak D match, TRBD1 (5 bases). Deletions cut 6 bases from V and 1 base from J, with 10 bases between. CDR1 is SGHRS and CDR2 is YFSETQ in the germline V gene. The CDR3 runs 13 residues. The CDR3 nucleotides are TGCGCCAGCAAGAATACAGGGAACACTGAAGCTTTCTTT. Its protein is CASKNTGNTEAFF.

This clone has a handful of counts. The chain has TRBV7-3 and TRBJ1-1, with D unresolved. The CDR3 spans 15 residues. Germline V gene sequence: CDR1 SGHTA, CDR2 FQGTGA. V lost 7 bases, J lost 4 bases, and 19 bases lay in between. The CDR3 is CASNARPGLSTEAFF. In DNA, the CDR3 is TGTGCCAGCAACGCCCGGCCGGGTTTGAGCACTGAAGCTTTCTTT. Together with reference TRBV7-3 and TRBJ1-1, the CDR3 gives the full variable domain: GAGVSQTPSNKVTEKGKYVELRCDPISGHTALYWYRQSLGQGPEFLIYFQGTGAADDSGLPNDRFFAVRPEGSVSTLKIQRTERGDSAVYLCASNARPGLSTEAFFGQGTRLTVV.

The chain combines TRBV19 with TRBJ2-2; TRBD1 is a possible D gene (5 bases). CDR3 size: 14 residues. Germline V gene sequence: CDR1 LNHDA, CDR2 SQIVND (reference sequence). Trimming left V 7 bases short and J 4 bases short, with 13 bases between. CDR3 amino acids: CASMLVQGTGELFF. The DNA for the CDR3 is TGTGCCAGTATGCTAGTCCAGGGCACCGGGGAGCTGTTTTTT.

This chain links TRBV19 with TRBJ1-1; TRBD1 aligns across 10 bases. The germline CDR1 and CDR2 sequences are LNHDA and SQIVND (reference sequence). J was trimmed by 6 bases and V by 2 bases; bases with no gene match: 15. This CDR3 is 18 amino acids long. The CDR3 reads CASSILGQGFSPTAEAFF. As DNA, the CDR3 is TGTGCCAGTAGTATACTGGGACAGGGGTTCAGCCCGACCGCTGAAGCTTTCTTT.

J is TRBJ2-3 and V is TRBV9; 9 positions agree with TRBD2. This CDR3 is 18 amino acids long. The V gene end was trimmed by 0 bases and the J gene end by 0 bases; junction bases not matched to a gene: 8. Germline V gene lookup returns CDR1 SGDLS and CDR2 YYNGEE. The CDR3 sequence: CASSVVGLAATSTDTQYF. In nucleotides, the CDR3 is TGTGCCAGCAGCGTAGTGGGACTAGCTGCTACTAGCACAGATACGCAGTATTTT. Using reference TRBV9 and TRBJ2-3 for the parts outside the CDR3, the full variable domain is DSGVTQTPKHLITATGQRVTLRCSPRSGDLSVYWYQQSLDQGLQFLIQYYNGEERAKGNILERFSAQQFPDLHSELNLSSLELGDSALYFCASSVVGLAATSTDTQYFGPGTRLTVL.

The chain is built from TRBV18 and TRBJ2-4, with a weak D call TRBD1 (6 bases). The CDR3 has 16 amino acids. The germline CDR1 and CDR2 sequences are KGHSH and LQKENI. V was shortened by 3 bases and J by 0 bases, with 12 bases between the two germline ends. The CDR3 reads CASSPGDTLAKNIQYF. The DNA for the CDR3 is TGTGCCAGCTCACCCGGGGACACCTTAGCCAAAAACATTCAGTACTTC.

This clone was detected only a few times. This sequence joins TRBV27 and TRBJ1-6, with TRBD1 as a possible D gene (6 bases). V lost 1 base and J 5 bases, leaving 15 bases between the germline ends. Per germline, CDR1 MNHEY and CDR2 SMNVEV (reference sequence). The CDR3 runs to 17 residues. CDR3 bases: TGTGCCAGCAGTTTATATGTCAGGGGCCAAAATAATTCACCCCTCCACTTT. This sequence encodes CASSLYVRGQNNSPLHF.

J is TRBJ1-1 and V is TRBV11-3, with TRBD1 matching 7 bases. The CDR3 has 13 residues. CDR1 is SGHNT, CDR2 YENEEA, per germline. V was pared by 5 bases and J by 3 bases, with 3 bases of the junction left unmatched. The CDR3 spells CASSRDSDTEAFF. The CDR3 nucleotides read TGTGCCAGCAGCCGGGACAGTGACACTGAAGCTTTCTTT.

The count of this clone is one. The CDR3 region is CASSPVRVLNQPQHF. The CDR3 DNA sequence: TGTGCCAGCAGTCCTGTCAGGGTTCTCAATCAGCCCCAGCATTTT. This rearrangement joins TRBV27 to TRBJ1-5, with a weak D call TRBD1 (5 bases). V lost 5 bases, J lost 3 bases, and 14 bases lay in between. The CDR3 consists of 15 residues. Germline CDR1 is MNHEY and CDR2 is SMNVEV (reference sequence).

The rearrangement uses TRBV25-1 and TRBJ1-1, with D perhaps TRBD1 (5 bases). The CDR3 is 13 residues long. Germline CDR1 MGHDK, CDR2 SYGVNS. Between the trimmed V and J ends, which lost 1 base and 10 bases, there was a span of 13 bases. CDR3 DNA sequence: TGTGCCAGCAGTGAATGGGGGGGAGGAGGAGCTTTCTTT. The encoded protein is CASSEWGGGGAFF.

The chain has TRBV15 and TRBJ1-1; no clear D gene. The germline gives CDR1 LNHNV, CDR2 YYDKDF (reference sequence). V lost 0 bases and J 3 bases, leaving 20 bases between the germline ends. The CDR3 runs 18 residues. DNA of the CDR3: TGTGCCACCAGCAGAGAGCACCCCCTAGGTGCTCGGTACACTGAAGCTTTCTTT. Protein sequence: CATSREHPLGARYTEAFF.